These 14 T cell receptor beta chains share one sample of origin, sequenced in a study of tumor-infiltrating lymphocytes in glioblastoma multiforme. Three nested ARM-PCR rounds with V-beta and C-beta primers built TCRB libraries. TCRdb ran MiXCR on the multiplex PCR reads and lists one entry per CDR3 protein. The sample lists approximately 30,000 distinct CDR3 sequences; about 58% were seen once. The specimen was brain tumor tissue. These receptors came from a male donor with glioblastoma.

Ten or more counts support this clonotype. This chain links TRBV30 with TRBJ2-1; the D is unclear. Trimming shortened V by 0 bases and J by 8 bases, and 11 bases separated the two germline ends. The germline gives CDR1 GTSNPN, CDR2 SVGIG (reference sequence). This CDR3 is 13 amino acids long. In nucleotides, the CDR3 is TGTGCCTGGAGTGTGGTCCCAGTAGATGAGCAGTTCTTC. Its translation: CAWSVVPVDEQFF. Complete variable domain (other parts from reference TRBV30 and TRBJ2-1): SQTIHQWPATLVQPVGSPLSLECTVEGTSNPNLYWYRQAAGRGLQLLFYSVGIGQISSEVPQNLSASRPQDRQFILSSKKLLLSDSGFYLCAWSVVPVDEQFFGPGTRLTVL.

Comment on this clonotype: The conserved phenylalanine or tryptophan is not found at the CDR3 terminus, so this likely reflects a read error. The CDR3: CAVSGRERGPYEQYI. CDR3 DNA sequence: TGTGCCGTCAGTGGAAGGGAGAGAGGGCCCTACGAGCAGTACATC. The chain employs TRBV10-3 and TRBJ2-7, with D perhaps matching TRBD2 (5 bases). CDR1 ENHRY and CDR2 SYGVKD come from the germline V gene. This CDR3 comprises 15 residues.

This clonotype was found many times. This sequence joins TRBV14 and TRBJ2-7; 11 positions match TRBD2. The CDR3 consists of 15 residues. J lost 6 bases, V lost 4 bases, and 8 bases had no gene match. Germline values: CDR1 SGHDN, CDR2 FVKESK. The CDR3 DNA sequence: TGTGCCAGCAGCCTGGCTCTAGCGGGAGGTTCCGAGCAGTACTTC. Residues: CASSLALAGGSEQYF.

About this clonotype itself: The CDR3 does not end in the conserved phenylalanine or tryptophan, so this is likely a read error. This chain uses TRBV28 with TRBJ2-3, with D possibly being TRBD2 (5 bases). The V end lost 3 bases, the J end lost 1 base, and 8 bases lay between the germline ends. Germline V gene lookup returns CDR1 MDHEN and CDR2 SYDVKM. This CDR3 has 14 amino acids. The CDR3 loop reads CASSFRSGTDTQYL. CDR3 coding DNA: TGTGCCAGCAGTTTCCGTAGCGGCACAGATACGCAGTATCTT.

Details on this clonotype: Since a much larger clone is just one base distant, this may be a read error. V gene TRBV7-3 combines with J gene TRBJ1-1; D not resolved. Germline lookup yields CDR1 SGHTA and CDR2 FQGTGA. There are 13 residues in the CDR3. The chain's CDR3 is CAGSLVKNTEAFF. The CDR3 DNA is TGTGCCGGCAGCTTAGTGAAGAACACTGAAGCTTTCTTT.

This clonotype is categorized as medium-sized. The J gene is TRBJ2-7, the V gene TRBV20-1; 7 bases fit TRBD1. Germline V gene lookup returns CDR1 DFQATT and CDR2 SNEGSKA (reference sequence). The CDR3 has 13 amino acids. The V and J ends lost 4 bases and 3 bases, in that order; junction bases with no gene match: 6. The CDR3 sequence: CSAKGQADYEQYF. DNA of the CDR3: TGCAGTGCTAAAGGACAGGCTGACTACGAGCAGTACTTC.

This chain links TRBV20-1 with TRBJ2-7; the D call may be TRBD1 or TRBD2 (5 bases each). The V end lost 6 bases, the J end lost 3 bases, and 18 bases lay between the germline ends. Per germline, CDR1 DFQATT and CDR2 SNEGSKA (reference sequence). The CDR3 extends over 14 amino acids. CDR3 in amino acids: CSARPTGTGYEQYF. The CDR3 nucleotides are TGCAGTGCCCGACCGACCGGGACGGGCTACGAGCAGTACTTC.

Worth noting for this clonotype: The junction shows a germline mismatch at one end, possibly a read error. The J gene is TRBJ2-7, the V gene TRBV28; the D gene is possibly TRBD2 (5 bases). The CDR3 is 12 amino acids. The germline CDR1 and CDR2 sequences are MDHEN and SYDVKM. CDR3: CASRRAPCELYF. The DNA for the CDR3 is TGTGCCAGCAGGAGGGCTCCGTGCGAGCTGTACTTC.

This clonotype was seen only a few times. This chain joins TRBV5-1 and TRBJ1-1; D ambiguous. CDR1 is SGHRS and CDR2 is YFSETQ in the germline V gene. The CDR3 extends over 16 amino acids. V lost 2 bases to trimming and J lost 1 base, with 15 bases between them. The CDR3 spells CASSFVGVKENTEAFF. The CDR3 DNA reads as TGCGCCAGCAGCTTTGTTGGTGTAAAGGAGAACACTGAAGCTTTCTTT.

This clonotype was seen many times. The chain recombines TRBV5-4 with TRBJ2-1; TRBD2 is a possible D gene (5 bases). The CDR3 consists of 17 residues. Trimming removed 4 bases at V and 6 bases at J, with 23 bases between. Germline values: CDR1 SGHNT, CDR2 YYREEE (reference sequence). The CDR3 loop reads CASSLNPLGMDGNEQFF. CDR3 nucleotide sequence: TGTGCCAGCAGCCTTAACCCCCTCGGGATGGACGGCAATGAGCAGTTCTTC. Variable domain in full (rest from reference TRBV5-4 and TRBJ2-1): ETGVTQSPTHLIKTRGQQVTLRCSSQSGHNTVSWYQQALGQGPQFIFQYYREEENGRGNFPPRFSGLQFPNYSSELNVNALELDDSALYLCASSLNPLGMDGNEQFFGPGTRLTVL.

In nucleotides, the CDR3 is TGTGCCAGCAGCTCTACCACAGGGTCCCGGGAGCAGTACGTC. It codes for CASSSTTGSREQYV. The chain combines TRBV7-8 with TRBJ2-7, with D possibly TRBD1 on 6 matching bases. The CDR3 totals 14 residues. The germline gives CDR1 SGHVS, CDR2 FQNEAQ. V gave up 4 bases and J gave up 7 bases, with 17 bases separating them.

The V gene is TRBV5-5, the J gene TRBJ2-1, with a tentative D call TRBD2 (6 bases). Per germline, CDR1 SGHKS and CDR2 YYEKEE (reference sequence). The CDR3 sequence is 15 residues long. The CDR3 sequence is CTSSSGLSSYNEQFF. The CDR3, as DNA: TGTACTAGCAGCTCCGGACTCAGCTCCTACAATGAGCAGTTCTTC.

This clonotype was seen many times. CDR3 amino acids: CAISESNRRQETQYF. The DNA for the CDR3 is TGTGCCATCAGTGAGTCGAATCGGCGGCAAGAGACCCAGTACTTC. The V gene is TRBV10-3, the J gene TRBJ2-5, with D uncertain. Trimming took off 0 bases at V and 2 bases at J, with 10 bases between the two ends. CDR1 and CDR2 from the germline V gene are ENHRY and SYGVKD. This CDR3 spans 15 amino acids.

Of note for this clonotype: This CDR3 is missing its conserved last phenylalanine or tryptophan, likely due to a read error. This sequence joins TRBV7-9 and TRBJ2-1; D remains ambiguous. Germline CDR1 SEHNR, CDR2 FQNEAQ (reference sequence). CDR3 length equals 12 residues. Trimming took off 5 bases at V and 7 bases at J, with 9 bases between the two ends. The CDR3 region has the DNA TGTGCCAGCAGCACGAAATGGAATGAGCAGTTCTAC. It specifies CASSTKWNEQFY.